Each of the 4 T cell receptor beta chains below was sequenced from the same sample in a study of blood T cell repertoires in COVID-19 (dated by TCRdb to the early 2020s). Library prep was done by the immunoSEQ multiplex PCR assay. Sourced from immuneACCESS, this table was stored by TCRdb with only in-frame sequences that have V and J called. A share of the clones is absent; for the studies checked, an unresolved V gene accounts for under half, and the remainder has no known explanation. The sample data list about 120,000 clones, and 78% of these were observed just once. In total, the top ten clones hold 2.3% of the sample. The sequencing input was peripheral blood. The receptors shown here come from a man between 65 and 85 years old with acute or convalescent COVID-19.

The sample holds one count of this clone. This chain joins TRBV4-2 and TRBJ2-5; 12 bases map to TRBD2. The germline V gene has CDR1 LGHNA and CDR2 YNFKEQ. V trimming: 0 bases; J trimming: 5 bases; junction bases outside the gene matches: 10. This CDR3 is 18 amino acids long. In DNA form, the CDR3 reads TGTGCCAGCAGCCAAGATGCGGCTAGCGGGGGGGCTTGGGAGACCCAGTACTTC. Translated: CASSQDAASGGAWETQYF.

V is TRBV5-6 and J is TRBJ2-1, with a weak D call TRBD2 (5 bases). The CDR3 runs 14 residues. Trimming pared 3 bases from V and 6 bases from J, leaving 13 bases between. Germline V CDR1 and CDR2: SGHDT, YYEEEE. CDR3 protein: CASSWERLFNEQFF. Written as DNA, the CDR3 is TGTGCCAGCAGCTGGGAGCGTCTCTTCAATGAGCAGTTCTTC.

The chain couples TRBV5-1 to TRBJ2-7; a possible D gene is TRBD1 (5 bases). This CDR3 is 15 amino acids long. Trimming removed 2 bases from V and 7 bases from J, with 19 bases in between. Germline-derived CDR1 and CDR2 are SGHRS and YFSETQ. The CDR3 DNA follows: TGCGCCAGCAGCTTACTGGGCAGTGGATCAGGGGAGCAGTACTTC. This codes for CASSLLGSGSGEQYF.

This chain connects TRBV6-5 to TRBJ1-1, with D possibly TRBD1 on 5 matching bases. The CDR3 has 14 amino acids. Per the germline V gene, CDR1 is MNHEY and CDR2 is SVGAGI. The V end was cut by 5 bases, the J end by 1 base, with 11 bases between. CDR3 nucleotide sequence: TGTGCCAGCAGTCCAGGGTTTGGGAACACTGAAGCTTTCTTT. Protein: CASSPGFGNTEAFF.